This paragraph covers one T cell receptor (beta chain) sequence. This specimen comes from a study of control samples from healthy donors and cancer patients. Using immunoSEQ multiplex PCR, the repertoire was profiled, and TCRdb retains in-frame clones only, with some absent. The table lists about 50,000 clones, over 85% of them singletons, with roughly 0.8% in the top ten. Sample: PBMCs. The source of this sequence is a man aged 25-45 years with colorectal cancer.

The CDR3 sequence is CASIPTGDSISPLHF. As DNA, the CDR3 is TGTGCCAGTATTCCGACAGGAGATTCGATTTCACCCCTCCACTTT. The chain is built from TRBV19 and TRBJ1-6, with TRBD1 as a possible D gene (6 bases). Germline lookup yields CDR1 LNHDA and CDR2 SQIVND (reference sequence). V lost 7 bases and J lost 9, with 19 bases in between. The CDR3 spans 15 residues.